Listed below are T cell receptor beta chains from one sample, sequenced in a study of Graves' ophthalmopathy and Graves' hyperthyroidism. TCRdb ran MiXCR on the multiplex PCR reads and lists one entry per CDR3 protein. The sample lists about 640,000 distinct CDR3 sequences, roughly two fifths seen once, with 3% to 3.5% in the top ten. Sequenced input: peripheral blood. Source of these receptors: an adult man with Graves' ophthalmopathy. CDR3s include the opening cysteine and the closing phenylalanine or tryptophan. Only some rows state a clone size, as once, few, many or a class for expanded clones.

V	size	length	J	CDR3
TRBV7-8	many	11	TRBJ1-1	CASSLYGEAFF
TRBV12-3/TRBV12-4	many	14	TRBJ1-1	CASSLRTPSGEAFF
TRBV6-5	few	13	TRBJ1-2	CASSYSAGLGYTF
TRBV7-9	many	13	TRBJ1-2	CASNKGVGYGYTF
TRBV10-3	many	15	TRBJ2-2	CAISPGSADTGELFF
TRBV15	.	15	TRBJ1-5	CATSRLAGLNQPQHF
TRBV10-3	.	15	TRBJ1-1	CAISESGGLNTEAFF
TRBV10-3	.	15	TRBJ2-2	CATATGGGNTGELFF
TRBV7-9	many	15	TRBJ1-2	CASSLVGEENYGYTF
TRBV2	.	12	TRBJ1-5	CASSPTGGHEHF
TRBV7-9	many	15	TRBJ1-2	CASSLGDTVPYGYTF
TRBV11-1	.	12	TRBJ1-1	CASSFGRAEAFF
TRBV11-1	.	13	TRBJ2-7	CASSLVAWYEQYF
TRBV7-9	.	15	TRBJ2-7	CASSADGGSSYEQYF
TRBV6-5	.	13	TRBJ2-7	CASSPPVHYEQYF
TRBV11-2	.	17	TRBJ2-1	CASSLDRGGPARKEQFF
TRBV19	few	16	TRBJ2-2	CASTSFRSGGIGELFF
TRBV25-1	many	16	TRBJ1-4	CASSGDRLATNEKLFF
TRBV10-3	.	12	TRBJ1-6	CAIRDHDSPLHF
TRBV7-9	many	14	TRBJ1-2	CASSPVRENYGYTF
TRBV7-9	many	16	TRBJ1-5	CASSPGTGSGNQPQHF
TRBV25-1	.	15	TRBJ1-1	CASSARGGRGTEAFF
TRBV2	.	18	TRBJ1-2	CASSAASGTGGARYGYTF
TRBV10-3	once	13	TRBJ1-3	CASRTSGGNTIYF
TRBV2	.	14	TRBJ2-7	CASSQEVRGREQYF
TRBV20-1	many	12	TRBJ2-5	CSAARQRETQYF
TRBV4-1	few	15	TRBJ1-3	CASSQLAGVGNTIYF
TRBV3-1	.	15	TRBJ2-7	CASSQDSFVPYEQYF
TRBV7-2	.	14	TRBJ2-5	CASSFGATGETQYF
TRBV10-3	.	17	TRBJ1-5	CASSEAPRRYSNQPQHF
TRBV29-1	.	12	TRBJ1-2	CSQEILGYGYTF
TRBV6-5	many	16	TRBJ1-2	CASSYSGQELNYGYTF
TRBV7-9	.	15	TRBJ2-2	CASPPGQGYTGELFF
TRBV10-3	.	15	TRBJ1-1	CAISEGRYQETGAFF
TRBV12-3/TRBV12-4	many	15	TRBJ2-5	CASSLGDRRTGIWYF
TRBV12-3/TRBV12-4	.	16	TRBJ1-6	CASITAGGLYNSPLHF
TRBV5-8	many	15	TRBJ1-2	CASSQTGAPNYGYTF
TRBV3-1	few	15	TRBJ1-1	CASSLRRDGNTEAFF
TRBV9	.	15	TRBJ2-5	CARSIEDRGQETQYF
TRBV10-3	few	12	TRBJ2-2	CASSSFPGELFF
TRBV2	once	14	TRBJ1-5	CADSRTGQSQPQHF
TRBV27	few	13	TRBJ1-1	CASRLNRVSEAFF
TRBV11-2	.	15	TRBJ1-3	CASSAGAAGGNTIYF
TRBV12-3/TRBV12-4	.	11	TRBJ2-3	CASMGTDTQYF
TRBV12-3/TRBV12-4	many	13	TRBJ2-7	CASSPTVGGEQYF
TRBV2	many	14	TRBJ1-1	CASTPGQAFTEAFF
TRBV29-1	.	14	TRBJ2-7	CSSPPGRATYEQYF
TRBV6-5	few	14	TRBJ2-7	CASSPRDRWYEQYF
TRBV12-5	.	13	TRBJ1-1	CASGLMGFAEAFF
TRBV15	.	16	TRBJ2-2	CATSRVVPPNTGELFF
TRBV7-8	.	14	TRBJ1-2	CAWSVFEGNYGYTF
TRBV7-3	many	14	TRBJ2-5	CASSLKAGGETQYF
TRBV4-1	few	15	TRBJ1-1	CASSQLGRAGPEAFF
TRBV5-6	.	11	TRBJ1-1	CAWGVGTEAFF
TRBV3-1	.	15	TRBJ1-2	CASSLLQGRLYGYTF
TRBV19	many	15	TRBJ2-7	CASSIVRAPSYEQYF
TRBV29-1	.	11	TRBJ1-2	CSVEGSAGNTF
TRBV10-3	many	15	TRBJ1-1	CATAPGQSMDTEAFF
TRBV10-3	.	13	TRBJ2-5	CASTGIRQETQYF